This T cell receptor beta chain originates from a study of blood T cell repertoires in COVID-19. Germline CDR1 and CDR2: SGHDT and YYEEEE. The CDR3 totals 17 residues. V lost 4 bases and J lost 2, with 16 bases in between. Under the authors' procedure: Reference gene primer amplification in the assay estimated nucleated cell counts. Libraries were prepared by immunoSEQ multiplex PCR; TCRdb keeps only in-frame clonotypes and omits some of them. The DNA was the basis for D and trimming; V, J and clone size are from that table. The sample carries approximately 69,000 clones, roughly 76% recorded once. This TCR came from a woman aged 70 to 79 with acute or convalescent COVID-19. Specimen: peripheral blood. The V call is TRBV5-6, the J call TRBJ2-6; TRBD2 is a possible D gene (7 bases). CDR3: CASSLFGEGAGANVLTF. The CDR3 DNA follows: TGTGCCAGCAGCCTGTTTGGGGAGGGGGCTGGGGCCAACGTCCTGACTTTC.